This T cell receptor (beta chain) was captured by sequencing in a study of CD8+CD57+ T cells in acquired aplastic anemia. Study context: Sorted CD4+ and CD8+ cell DNA averaged around 3 ug. The study, taken as a whole, reports: Between patients and controls, about 31 CD8+ CDR3 sequences were found in common.

Turning to this clonotype: No antigen is known for it.

Germline trimming cut 3 bases from V and 3 bases from J; bases unmatched to any gene: 6. The CDR3 loop spans 15 amino acids. Looked up from germline, CDR1 is SGHRS and CDR2 is YFSETQ. Genomic DNA provided the template from which TCR beta VDJ and CDR3 profiles were obtained. TCRdb re-analysed the reads in MiXCR, keeping a single row per CDR3 protein. The table lists about 210,000 distinct CDR3 sequences, 34% of them singletons, with 1% to 1.3% in the top ten. The chain uses TRBV5-1 and TRBJ2-1, with TRBD1 matching over 7 bases. The sample consisted of sorted CD4+, CD8+, or CD8+CD57+ T cells (not recorded which) from PBMCs. The clonotype comes from a human donor in good health, serving as a control. The CDR3: CASSYTGTDYNEQFF. The CDR3 DNA reads as TGCGCCAGCAGCTACACCGGGACAGACTACAATGAGCAGTTCTTC.